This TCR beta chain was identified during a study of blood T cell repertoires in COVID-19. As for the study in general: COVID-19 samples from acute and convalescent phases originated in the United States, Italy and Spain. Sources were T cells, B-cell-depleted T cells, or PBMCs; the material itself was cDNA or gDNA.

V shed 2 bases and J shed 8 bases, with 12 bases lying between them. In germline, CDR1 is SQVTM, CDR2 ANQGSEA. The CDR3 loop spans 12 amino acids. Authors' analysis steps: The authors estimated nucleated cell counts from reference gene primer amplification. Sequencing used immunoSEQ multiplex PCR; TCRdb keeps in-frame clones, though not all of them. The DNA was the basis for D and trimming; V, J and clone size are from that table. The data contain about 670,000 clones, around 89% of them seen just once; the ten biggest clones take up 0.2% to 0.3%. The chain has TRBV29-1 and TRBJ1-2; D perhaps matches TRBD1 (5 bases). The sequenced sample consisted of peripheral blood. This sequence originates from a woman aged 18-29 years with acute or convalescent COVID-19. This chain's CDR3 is CSVEKRGGGYTF. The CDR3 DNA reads TGCAGCGTTGAAAAAAGGGGCGGAGGCTACACCTTC.